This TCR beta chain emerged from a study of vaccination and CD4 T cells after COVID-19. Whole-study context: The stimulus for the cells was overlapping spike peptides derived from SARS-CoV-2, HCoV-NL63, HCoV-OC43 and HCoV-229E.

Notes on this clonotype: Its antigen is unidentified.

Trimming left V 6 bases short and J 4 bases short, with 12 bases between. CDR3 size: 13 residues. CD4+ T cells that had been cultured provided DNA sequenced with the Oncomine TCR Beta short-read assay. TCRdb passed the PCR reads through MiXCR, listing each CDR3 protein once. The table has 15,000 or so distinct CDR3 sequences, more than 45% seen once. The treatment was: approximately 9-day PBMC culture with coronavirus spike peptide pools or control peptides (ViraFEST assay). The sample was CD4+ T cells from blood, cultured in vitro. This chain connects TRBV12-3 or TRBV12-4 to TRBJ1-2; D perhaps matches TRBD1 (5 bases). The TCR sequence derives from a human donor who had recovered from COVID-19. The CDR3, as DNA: TGTGCCAGCAGCCCGGCAGGGTCCTATGGCTACACCTTC. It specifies CASSPAGSYGYTF.